This TCR beta chain is from a study of blood T cell repertoires in COVID-19. Looking at the study overall: The United States, Italy and Spain provided the acute and convalescent COVID-19 samples.

Sequenced by immunoSEQ multiplex PCR; TCRdb stores in-frame clones only, minus some. The sample includes approximately 140,000 clones, approximately 88% of them seen just once. Sequencing was done on a sample of peripheral blood. This clonotype originated in a man in his 60s with active or convalescent COVID-19.

CDR3 sequence (DNA): TGTGCCAGCAGCTTACAGGGGTCTGAAGCTTTCTTT. This translates into CASSLQGSEAFF. The chain links TRBV7-9 to TRBJ1-1, with a tentative D call TRBD1 (6 bases). This CDR3 is built from 12 residues. V was pared by 2 bases and J by 6 bases, with 7 bases between. In germline, CDR1 is SEHNR, CDR2 FQNEAQ (reference sequence).